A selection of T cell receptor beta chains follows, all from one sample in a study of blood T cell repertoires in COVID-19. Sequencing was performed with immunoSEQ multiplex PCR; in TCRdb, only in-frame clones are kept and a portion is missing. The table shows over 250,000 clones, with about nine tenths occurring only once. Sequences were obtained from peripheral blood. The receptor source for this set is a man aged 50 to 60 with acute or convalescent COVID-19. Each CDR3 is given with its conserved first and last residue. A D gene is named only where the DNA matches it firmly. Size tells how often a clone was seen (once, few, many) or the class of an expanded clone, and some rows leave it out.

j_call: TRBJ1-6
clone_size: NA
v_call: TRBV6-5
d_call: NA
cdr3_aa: CASTPFARYNSPLHF
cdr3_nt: TGTGCCAGCACCCCTTTTGCGCGCTATAATTCACCCCTCCACTTT

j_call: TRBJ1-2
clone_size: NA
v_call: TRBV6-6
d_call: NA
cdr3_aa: CASTSRDILNYTF
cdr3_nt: TGTGCCAGCACCTCCCGGGACATTTTAAACTACACCTTC

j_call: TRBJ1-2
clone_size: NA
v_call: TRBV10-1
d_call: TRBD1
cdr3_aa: CASPGTGDDYGYTF
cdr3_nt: TGCGCCTCTCCCGGGACAGGGGATGATTATGGCTACACCTTC

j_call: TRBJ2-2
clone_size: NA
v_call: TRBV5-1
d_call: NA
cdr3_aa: CASSPHTNTGELFF
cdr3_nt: TGCGCCAGCAGCCCACATACGAACACCGGGGAGCTGTTTTTT

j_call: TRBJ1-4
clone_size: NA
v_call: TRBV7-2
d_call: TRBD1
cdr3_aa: CASYGDRDEKLFF
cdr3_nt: TGTGCCAGCTATGGGGACAGGGATGAAAAACTGTTTTTT

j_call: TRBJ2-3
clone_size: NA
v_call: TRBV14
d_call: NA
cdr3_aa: CASSPTRAVSTDTQYF
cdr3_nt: TGTGCCAGCAGCCCTACCAGGGCGGTGAGCACAGATACGCAGTATTTT

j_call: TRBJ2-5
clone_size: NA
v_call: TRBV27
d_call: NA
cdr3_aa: CASSLGSGMETQYF
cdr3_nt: TGTGCCAGCAGTTTGGGTTCAGGGATGGAGACCCAGTACTTC

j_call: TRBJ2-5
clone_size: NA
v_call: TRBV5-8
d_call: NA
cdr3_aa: CASSIPGTLGETQYF
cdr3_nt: TGTGCCAGCAGCATTCCGGGAACCCTAGGGGAGACCCAGTACTTC

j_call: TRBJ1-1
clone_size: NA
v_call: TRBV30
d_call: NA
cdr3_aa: CAWGRGQNTEAFF
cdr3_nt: TGTGCCTGGGGGCGGGGGCAGAACACTGAAGCTTTCTTT

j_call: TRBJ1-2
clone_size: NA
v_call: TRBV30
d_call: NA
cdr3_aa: CAWSVLRQDGYTF
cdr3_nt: TGTGCCTGGAGTGTACTGAGACAGGACGGCTACACCTTC

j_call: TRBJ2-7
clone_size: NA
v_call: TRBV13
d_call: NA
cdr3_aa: CASSLVLRGYEQYF
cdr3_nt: TGTGCCAGCAGCTTAGTCCTACGGGGTTACGAGCAGTACTTC

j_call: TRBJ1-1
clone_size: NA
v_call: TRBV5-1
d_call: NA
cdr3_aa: CASSLRGEENTEAFF
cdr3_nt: TGCGCCAGCAGCCTCCGGGGGGAAGAGAACACTGAAGCTTTCTTT

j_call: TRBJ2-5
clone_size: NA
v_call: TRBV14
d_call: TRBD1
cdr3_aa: CASRPPDRRQETQYF
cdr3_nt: TGTGCCAGCAGACCGCCGGACAGGCGCCAAGAGACCCAGTACTTC

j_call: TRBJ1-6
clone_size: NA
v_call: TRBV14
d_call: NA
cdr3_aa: CASSQGTNLSPLHF
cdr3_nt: TGTGCCAGCAGCCAGGGCACAAATCTTTCACCCCTCCACTTT

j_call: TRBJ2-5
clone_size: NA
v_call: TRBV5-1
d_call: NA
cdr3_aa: CASSPRASGETQYF
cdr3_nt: TGCGCCAGCAGCCCGCGTGCCTCGGGAGAGACCCAGTACTTC

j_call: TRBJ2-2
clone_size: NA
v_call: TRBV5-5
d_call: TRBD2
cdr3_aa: CASSYVAGAGELFF
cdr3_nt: TGTGCCAGCAGCTACGTAGCGGGAGCCGGGGAGCTGTTTTTT

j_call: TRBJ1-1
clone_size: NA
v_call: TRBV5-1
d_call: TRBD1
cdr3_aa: CASSLAGGVGVDTEAFF
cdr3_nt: TGCGCCAGCAGCTTGGCAGGGGGCGTCGGTGTAGACACTGAAGCTTTCTTT

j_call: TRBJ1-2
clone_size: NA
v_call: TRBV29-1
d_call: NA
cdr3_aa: CSVVAGGGYTF
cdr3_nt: TGCAGCGTTGTGGCGGGCGGTGGCTACACCTTC

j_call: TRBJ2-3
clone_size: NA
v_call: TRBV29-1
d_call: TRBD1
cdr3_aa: CSVKRGQGTADTQYF
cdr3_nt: TGCAGCGTTAAGCGGGGACAGGGTACGGCAGATACGCAGTATTTT

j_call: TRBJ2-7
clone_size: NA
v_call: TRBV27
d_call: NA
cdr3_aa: CASSLSRQRGSWEQYF
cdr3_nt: TGTGCCAGCAGTTTATCGAGGCAGAGAGGGTCTTGGGAGCAGTACTTC

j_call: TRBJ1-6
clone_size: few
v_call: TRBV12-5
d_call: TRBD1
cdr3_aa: CASGLGTGNSSPLHF
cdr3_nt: TGTGCTAGTGGTCTAGGGACAGGGAATAGTTCACCCCTCCACTTT

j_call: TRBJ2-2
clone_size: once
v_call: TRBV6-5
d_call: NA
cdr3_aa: CASRYQWETGELFF
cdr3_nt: TGTGCCAGCCGTTACCAATGGGAGACCGGGGAGCTGTTTTTT

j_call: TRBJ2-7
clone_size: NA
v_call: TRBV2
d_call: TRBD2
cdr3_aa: CASRDSGTQYEQYF
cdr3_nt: TGTGCCAGCAGGGATAGCGGGACGCAATACGAGCAGTACTTC

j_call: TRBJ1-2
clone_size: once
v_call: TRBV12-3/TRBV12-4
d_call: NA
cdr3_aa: CASSPEAYYGYTF
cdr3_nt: TGTGCCAGCAGTCCGGAGGCTTACTATGGCTACACCTTC

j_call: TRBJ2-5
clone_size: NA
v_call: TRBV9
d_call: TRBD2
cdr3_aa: CASSVGASGGIQETQYF
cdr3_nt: TGTGCCAGCAGCGTAGGGGCTAGCGGGGGTATCCAAGAGACCCAGTACTTC

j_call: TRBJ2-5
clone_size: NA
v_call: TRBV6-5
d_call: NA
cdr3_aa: CASGGTSQETQYF
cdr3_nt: TGTGCCAGCGGCGGGACTTCCCAAGAGACCCAGTACTTC

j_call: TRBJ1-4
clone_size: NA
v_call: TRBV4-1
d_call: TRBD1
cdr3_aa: CASSYGQGGGEKLFF
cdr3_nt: TGCGCCAGCAGCTATGGACAGGGCGGAGGTGAAAAACTGTTTTTT

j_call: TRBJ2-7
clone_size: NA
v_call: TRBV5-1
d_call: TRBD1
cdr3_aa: CASSSIPGQGNEQYF
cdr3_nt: TGCGCCAGCAGCTCCATCCCGGGACAGGGAAACGAGCAGTACTTC

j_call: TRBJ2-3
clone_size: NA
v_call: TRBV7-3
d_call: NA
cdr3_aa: CASSLNQGADTQYF
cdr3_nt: TGTGCCAGCAGCCTCAATCAGGGCGCAGATACGCAGTATTTT

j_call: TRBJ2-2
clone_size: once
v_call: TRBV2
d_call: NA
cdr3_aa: CASVVYGTGELFF
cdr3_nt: TGTGCCAGCGTCGTTTACGGGACCGGGGAGCTGTTTTTT

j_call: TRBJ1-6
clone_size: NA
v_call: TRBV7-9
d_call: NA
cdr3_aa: CASSLHSSYNSPLHF
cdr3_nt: TGTGCCAGCAGCTTACATAGCTCCTATAATTCACCCCTCCACTTT

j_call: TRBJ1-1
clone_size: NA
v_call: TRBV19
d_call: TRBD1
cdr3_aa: CASSIIQGAINTEAFF
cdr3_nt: TGTGCCAGTAGTATTATCCAGGGGGCTATCAACACTGAAGCTTTCTTT

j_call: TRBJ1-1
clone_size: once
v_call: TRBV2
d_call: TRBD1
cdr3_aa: CASSDRQGGTEAFF
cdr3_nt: TGTGCCAGCAGTGACCGGCAGGGGGGCACTGAAGCTTTCTTT

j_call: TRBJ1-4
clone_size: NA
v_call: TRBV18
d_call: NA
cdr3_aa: CASSPRTPDGEKLFF
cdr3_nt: TGTGCCAGCTCACCACGGACACCGGATGGTGAAAAACTGTTTTTT

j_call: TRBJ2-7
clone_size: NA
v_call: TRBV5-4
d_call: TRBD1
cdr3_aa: CASSEGGTGGYEQYF
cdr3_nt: TGTGCCAGCAGCGAGGGAGGGACAGGGGGCTACGAGCAGTACTTC

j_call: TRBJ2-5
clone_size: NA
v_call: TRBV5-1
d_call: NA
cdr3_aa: CASSLEGTPAGETQYF
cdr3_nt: TGCGCCAGCAGCTTGGAGGGCACCCCGGCGGGAGAGACCCAGTACTTC

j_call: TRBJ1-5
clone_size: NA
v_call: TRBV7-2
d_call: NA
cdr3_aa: CASSLQGSNQPQHF
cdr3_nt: TGTGCCAGCAGCTTACAGGGGAGCAATCAGCCCCAGCATTTT

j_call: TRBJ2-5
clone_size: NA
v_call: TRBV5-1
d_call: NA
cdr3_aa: CASRTLDSQETQYF
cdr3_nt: TGCGCCAGCAGGACCCTGGACAGCCAAGAGACCCAGTACTTC